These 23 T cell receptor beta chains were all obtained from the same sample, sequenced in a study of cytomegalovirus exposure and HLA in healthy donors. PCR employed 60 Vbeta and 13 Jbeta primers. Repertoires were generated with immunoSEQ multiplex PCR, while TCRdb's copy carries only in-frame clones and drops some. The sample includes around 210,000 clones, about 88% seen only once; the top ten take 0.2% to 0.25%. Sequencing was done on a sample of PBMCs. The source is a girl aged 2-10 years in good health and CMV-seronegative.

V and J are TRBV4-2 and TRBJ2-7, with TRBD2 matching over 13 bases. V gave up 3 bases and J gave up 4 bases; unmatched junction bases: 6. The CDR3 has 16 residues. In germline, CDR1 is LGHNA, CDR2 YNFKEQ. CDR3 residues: CASSQELAGGPYEQYF. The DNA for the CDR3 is TGTGCCAGCAGCCAGGAACTAGCGGGAGGGCCGTACGAGCAGTACTTC.

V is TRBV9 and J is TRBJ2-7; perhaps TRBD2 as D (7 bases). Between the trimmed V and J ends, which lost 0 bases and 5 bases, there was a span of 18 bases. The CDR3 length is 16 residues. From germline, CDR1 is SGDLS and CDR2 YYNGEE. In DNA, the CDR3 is TGTGCCAGCAGCGTAGGCCTCTGGGGGGGGGCCAACGAGCAGTACTTC. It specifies CASSVGLWGGANEQYF.

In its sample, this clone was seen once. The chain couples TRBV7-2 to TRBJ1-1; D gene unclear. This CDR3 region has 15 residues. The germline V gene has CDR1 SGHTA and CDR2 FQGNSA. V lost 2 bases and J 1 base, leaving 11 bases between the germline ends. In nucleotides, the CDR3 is TGTGCCAGCAGCTTACGGTCTTGGGCGAACACTGAAGCTTTCTTT. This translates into CASSLRSWANTEAFF.

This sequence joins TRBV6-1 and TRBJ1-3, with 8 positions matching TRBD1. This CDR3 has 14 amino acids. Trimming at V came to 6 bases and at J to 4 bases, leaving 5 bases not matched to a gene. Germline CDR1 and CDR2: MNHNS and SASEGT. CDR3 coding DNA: TGTGCCAGCAGCCCTGACAGGGGAGGAAACACCATATATTTT. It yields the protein CASSPDRGGNTIYF.

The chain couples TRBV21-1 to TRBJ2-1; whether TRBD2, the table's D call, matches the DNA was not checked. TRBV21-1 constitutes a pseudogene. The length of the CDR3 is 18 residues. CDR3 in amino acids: CASSKDGVRAGVMDEQFF. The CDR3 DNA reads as TGTGCCAGCAGCAAAGATGGGGTTAGAGCGGGAGTGATGGATGAGCAGTTCTTC.

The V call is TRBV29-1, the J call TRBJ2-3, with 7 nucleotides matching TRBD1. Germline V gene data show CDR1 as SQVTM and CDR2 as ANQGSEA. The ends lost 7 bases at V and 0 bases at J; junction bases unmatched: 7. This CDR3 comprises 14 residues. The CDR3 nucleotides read TGCAGCGCTCGATGGGGACAGAGCACAGATACGCAGTATTTT. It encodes CSARWGQSTDTQYF.

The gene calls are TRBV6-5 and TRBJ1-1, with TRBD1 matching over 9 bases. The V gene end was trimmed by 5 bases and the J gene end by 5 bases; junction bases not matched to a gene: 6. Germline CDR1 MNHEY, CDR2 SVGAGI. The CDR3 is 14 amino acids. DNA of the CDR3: TGTGCCAGCAGTCCAGACAGGGGGAAAACTGAAGCTTTCTTT. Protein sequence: CASSPDRGKTEAFF.

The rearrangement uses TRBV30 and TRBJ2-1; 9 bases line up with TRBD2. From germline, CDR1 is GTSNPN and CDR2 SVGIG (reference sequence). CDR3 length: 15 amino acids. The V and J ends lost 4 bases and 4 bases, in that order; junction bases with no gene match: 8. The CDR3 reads CAWTSGGPPYNEQFF. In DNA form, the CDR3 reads TGTGCCTGGACGAGCGGGGGGCCCCCTTACAATGAGCAGTTCTTC.

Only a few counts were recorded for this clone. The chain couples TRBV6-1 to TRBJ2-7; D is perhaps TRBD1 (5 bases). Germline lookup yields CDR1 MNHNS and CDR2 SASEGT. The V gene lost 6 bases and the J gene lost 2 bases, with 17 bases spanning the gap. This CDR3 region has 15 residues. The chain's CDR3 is CASRTDKGSTYEQYF. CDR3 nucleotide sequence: TGTGCCAGCAGAACGGACAAGGGTTCGACCTACGAGCAGTACTTC.

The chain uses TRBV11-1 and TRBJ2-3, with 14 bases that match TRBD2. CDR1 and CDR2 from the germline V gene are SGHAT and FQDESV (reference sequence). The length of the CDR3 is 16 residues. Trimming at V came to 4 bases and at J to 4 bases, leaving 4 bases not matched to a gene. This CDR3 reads CASSSKGLAGADTQYF. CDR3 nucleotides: TGTGCCAGCAGCTCCAAGGGACTAGCGGGAGCAGATACGCAGTATTTT.

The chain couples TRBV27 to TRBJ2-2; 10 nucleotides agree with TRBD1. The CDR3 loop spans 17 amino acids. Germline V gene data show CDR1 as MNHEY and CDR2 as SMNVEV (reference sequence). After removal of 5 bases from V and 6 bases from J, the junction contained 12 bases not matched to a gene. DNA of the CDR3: TGTGCCAGCAGTCTCCTTTTGACAGGGGGCCTTTCCGGGGAGCTGTTTTTT. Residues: CASSLLLTGGLSGELFF.

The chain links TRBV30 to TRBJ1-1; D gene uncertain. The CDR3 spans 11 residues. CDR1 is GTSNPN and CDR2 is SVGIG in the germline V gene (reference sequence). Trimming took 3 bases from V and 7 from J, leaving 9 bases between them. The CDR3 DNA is TGTGCCTGGAGCGCGCGGGTTGAAGCTTTCTTT. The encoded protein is CAWSARVEAFF.

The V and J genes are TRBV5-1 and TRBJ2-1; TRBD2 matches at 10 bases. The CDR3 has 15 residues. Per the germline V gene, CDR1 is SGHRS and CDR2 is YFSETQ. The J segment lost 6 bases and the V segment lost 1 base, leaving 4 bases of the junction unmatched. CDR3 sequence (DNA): TGCGCCAGCAGCTTGACTAGCGGGATTGTCAATGAGCAGTTCTTC. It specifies CASSLTSGIVNEQFF.

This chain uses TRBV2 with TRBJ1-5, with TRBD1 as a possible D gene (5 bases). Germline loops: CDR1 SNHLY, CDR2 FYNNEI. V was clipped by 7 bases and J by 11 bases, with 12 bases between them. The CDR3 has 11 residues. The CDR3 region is CASTTGGTQHF. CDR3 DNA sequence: TGTGCCAGCACCACCGGGGGGACCCAGCATTTT.

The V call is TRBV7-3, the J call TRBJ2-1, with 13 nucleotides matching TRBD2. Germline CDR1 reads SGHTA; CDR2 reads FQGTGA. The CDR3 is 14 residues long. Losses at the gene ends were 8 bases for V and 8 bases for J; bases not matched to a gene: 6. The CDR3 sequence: CASRTSGGADEQFF. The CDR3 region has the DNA TGTGCCAGCCGAACTAGCGGGGGGGCAGATGAGCAGTTCTTC.

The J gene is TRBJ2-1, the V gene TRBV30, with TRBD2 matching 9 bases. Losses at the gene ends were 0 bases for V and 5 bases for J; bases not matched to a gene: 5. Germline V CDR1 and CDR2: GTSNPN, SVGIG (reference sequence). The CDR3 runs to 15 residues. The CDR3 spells CAWSVQLAGNNEQFF. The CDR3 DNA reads TGTGCCTGGAGTGTACAACTAGCGGGTAACAATGAGCAGTTCTTC.

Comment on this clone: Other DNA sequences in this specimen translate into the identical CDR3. The CDR3 sequence is CASSLEGQGYGYTF. The CDR3 DNA reads as TGCGCCAGCAGCTTAGAGGGACAGGGATATGGCTACACCTTC. This chain links TRBV5-1 with TRBJ1-2; 9 bases match TRBD1. Germline V gene data show CDR1 as SGHRS and CDR2 as YFSETQ. Germline trimming cut 2 bases from V and 5 bases from J; bases unmatched to any gene: 4. The CDR3 has 14 amino acids.

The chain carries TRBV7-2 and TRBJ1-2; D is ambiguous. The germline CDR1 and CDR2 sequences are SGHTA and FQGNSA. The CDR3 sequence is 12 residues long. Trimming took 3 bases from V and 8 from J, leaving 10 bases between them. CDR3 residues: CASSFGSRGYTF. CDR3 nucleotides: TGTGCCAGCAGCTTCGGTTCGAGGGGCTACACCTTC.

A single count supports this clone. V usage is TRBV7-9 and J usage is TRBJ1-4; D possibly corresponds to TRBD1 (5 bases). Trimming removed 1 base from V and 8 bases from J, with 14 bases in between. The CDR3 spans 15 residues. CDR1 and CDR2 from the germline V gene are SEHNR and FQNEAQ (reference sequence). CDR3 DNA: TGTGCCAGCAGCTTAGTTTCAGGGATTCGGGAAAAACTGTTTTTT. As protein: CASSLVSGIREKLFF.

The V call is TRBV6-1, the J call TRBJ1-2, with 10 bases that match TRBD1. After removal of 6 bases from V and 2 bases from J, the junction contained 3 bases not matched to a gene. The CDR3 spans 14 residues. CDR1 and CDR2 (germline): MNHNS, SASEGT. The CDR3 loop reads CASSLGQGNYGYTF. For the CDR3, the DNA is TGTGCCAGCAGCCTGGGACAGGGGAACTATGGCTACACCTTC.

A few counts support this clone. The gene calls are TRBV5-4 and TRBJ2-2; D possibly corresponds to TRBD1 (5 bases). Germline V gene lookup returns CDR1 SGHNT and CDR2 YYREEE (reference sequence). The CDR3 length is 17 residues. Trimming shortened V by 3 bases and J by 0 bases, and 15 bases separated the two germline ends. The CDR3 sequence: CASSSRRGNSNTGELFF. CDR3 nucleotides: TGTGCCAGCAGCTCGAGAAGGGGAAACTCGAACACCGGGGAGCTGTTTTTT.

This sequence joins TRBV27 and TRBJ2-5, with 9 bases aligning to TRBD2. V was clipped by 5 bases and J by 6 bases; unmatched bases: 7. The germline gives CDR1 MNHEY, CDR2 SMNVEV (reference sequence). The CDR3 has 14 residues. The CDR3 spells CASSPGTSSQTQYF. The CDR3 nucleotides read TGTGCCAGCAGTCCCGGGACTAGCTCGCAGACCCAGTACTTC.

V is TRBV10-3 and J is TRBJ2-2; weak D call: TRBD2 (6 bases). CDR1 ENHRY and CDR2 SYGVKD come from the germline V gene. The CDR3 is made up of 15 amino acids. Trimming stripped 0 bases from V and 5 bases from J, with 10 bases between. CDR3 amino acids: CAISESGGSTGELFF. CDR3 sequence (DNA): TGTGCCATCAGTGAGTCTGGAGGGTCAACCGGGGAGCTGTTTTTT.